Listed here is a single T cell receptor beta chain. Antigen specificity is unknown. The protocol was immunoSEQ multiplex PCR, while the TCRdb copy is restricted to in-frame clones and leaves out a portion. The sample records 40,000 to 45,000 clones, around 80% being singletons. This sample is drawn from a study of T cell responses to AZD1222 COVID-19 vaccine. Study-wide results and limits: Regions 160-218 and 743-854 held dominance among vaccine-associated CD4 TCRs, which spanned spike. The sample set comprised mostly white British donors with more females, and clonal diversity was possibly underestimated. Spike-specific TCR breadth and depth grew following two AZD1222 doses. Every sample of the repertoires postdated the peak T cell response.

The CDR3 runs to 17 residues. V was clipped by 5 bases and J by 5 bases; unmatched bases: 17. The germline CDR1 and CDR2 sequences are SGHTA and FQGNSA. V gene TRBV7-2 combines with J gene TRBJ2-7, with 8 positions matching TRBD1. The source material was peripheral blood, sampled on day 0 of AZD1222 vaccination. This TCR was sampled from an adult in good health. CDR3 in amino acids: CASSPGTGLNRAHEQYF. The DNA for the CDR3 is TGTGCCAGCAGCCCCGGGACAGGCTTGAACAGAGCCCACGAGCAGTACTTC.